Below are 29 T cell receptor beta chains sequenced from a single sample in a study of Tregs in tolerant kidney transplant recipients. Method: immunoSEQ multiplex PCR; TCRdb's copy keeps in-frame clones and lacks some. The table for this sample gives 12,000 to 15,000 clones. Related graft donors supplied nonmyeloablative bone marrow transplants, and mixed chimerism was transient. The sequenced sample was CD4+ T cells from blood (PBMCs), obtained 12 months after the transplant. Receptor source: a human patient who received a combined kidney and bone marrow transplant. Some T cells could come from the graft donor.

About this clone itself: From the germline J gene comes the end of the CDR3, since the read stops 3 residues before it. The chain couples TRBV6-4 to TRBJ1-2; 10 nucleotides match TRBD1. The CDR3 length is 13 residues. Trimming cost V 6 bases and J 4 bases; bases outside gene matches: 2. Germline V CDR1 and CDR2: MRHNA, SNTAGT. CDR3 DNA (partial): TGTGCCAGCAGCCGGGACAGGGGCTATGGC. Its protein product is CASSRDRGYG. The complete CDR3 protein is CASSRDRGYGYTF.

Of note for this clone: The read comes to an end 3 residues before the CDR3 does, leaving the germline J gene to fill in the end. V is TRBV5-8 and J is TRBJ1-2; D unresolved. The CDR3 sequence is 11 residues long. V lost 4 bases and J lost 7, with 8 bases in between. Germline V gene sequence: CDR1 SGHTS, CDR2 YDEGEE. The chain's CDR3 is CASSRRGGYTF. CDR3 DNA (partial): TGTGCCAGCAGCCGGCGGGGTGGC.

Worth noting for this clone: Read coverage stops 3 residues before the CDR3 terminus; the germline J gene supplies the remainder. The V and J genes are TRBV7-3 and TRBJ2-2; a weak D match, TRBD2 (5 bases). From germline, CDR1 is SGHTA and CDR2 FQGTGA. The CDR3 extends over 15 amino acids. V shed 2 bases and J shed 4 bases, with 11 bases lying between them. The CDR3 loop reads CASSLAGRTTGELFF. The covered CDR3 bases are TGTGCCAGCAGCTTAGCGGGTCGTACCACCGGGGAG. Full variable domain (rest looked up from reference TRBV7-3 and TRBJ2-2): GAGVSQTPSNKVTEKGKYVELRCDPISGHTALYWYRQSLGQGPEFLIYFQGTGAADDSGLPNDRFFAVRPEGSVSTLKIQRTERGDSAVYLCASSLAGRTTGELFFGEGSRLTVL.

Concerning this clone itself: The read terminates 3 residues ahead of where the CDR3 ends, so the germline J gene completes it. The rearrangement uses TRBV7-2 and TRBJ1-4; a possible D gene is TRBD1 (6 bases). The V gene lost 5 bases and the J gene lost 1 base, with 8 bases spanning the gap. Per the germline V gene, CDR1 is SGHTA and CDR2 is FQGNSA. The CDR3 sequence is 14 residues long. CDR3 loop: CASSRTVTNEKLFF. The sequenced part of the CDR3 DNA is TGTGCCAGCAGCCGGACAGTAACTAATGAAAAA. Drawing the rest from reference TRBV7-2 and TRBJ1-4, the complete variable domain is GAGVSQSPSNKVTEKGKDVELRCDPISGHTALYWYRQSLGQGLEFLIYFQGNSAPDKSGLPSDRFSAERTGGSVSTLTIQRTQQEDSAVYLCASSRTVTNEKLFFGSGTQLSVL.

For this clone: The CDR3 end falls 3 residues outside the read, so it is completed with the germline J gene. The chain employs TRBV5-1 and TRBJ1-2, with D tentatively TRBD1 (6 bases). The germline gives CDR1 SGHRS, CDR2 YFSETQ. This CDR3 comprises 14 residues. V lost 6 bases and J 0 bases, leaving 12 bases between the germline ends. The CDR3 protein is CASTRQDPNYGYTF. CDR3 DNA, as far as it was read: TGCGCCAGCACCAGACAGGACCCTAACTATGGC.

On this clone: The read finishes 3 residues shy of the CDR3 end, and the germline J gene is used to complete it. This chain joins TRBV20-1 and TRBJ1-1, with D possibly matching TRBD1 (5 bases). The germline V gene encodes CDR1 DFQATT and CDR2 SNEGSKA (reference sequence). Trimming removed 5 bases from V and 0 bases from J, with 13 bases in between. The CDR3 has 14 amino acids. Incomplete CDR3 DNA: TGCAGTGCTGCCCGGGGGACTTTGAACACTGAA. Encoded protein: CSAARGTLNTE. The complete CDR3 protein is CSAARGTLNTEAFF.

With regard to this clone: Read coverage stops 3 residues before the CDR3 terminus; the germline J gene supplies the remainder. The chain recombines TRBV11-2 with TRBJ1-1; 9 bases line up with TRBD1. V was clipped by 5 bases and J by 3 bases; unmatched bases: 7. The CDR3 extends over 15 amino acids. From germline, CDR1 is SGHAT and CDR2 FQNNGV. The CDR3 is CASSGSGTGYTEAFF. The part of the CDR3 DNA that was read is TGTGCCAGCAGCGGATCCGGGACAGGGTACACTGAA.

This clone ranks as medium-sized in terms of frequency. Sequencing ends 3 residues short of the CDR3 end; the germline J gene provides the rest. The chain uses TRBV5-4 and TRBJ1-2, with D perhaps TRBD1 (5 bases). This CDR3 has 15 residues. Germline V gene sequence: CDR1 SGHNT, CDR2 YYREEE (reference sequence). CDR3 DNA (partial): TGTGCCAGCAGCTTCCCAACAGGCGACCAAATAGGC. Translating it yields CASSFPTGDQIG. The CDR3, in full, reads CASSFPTGDQIGYTF.

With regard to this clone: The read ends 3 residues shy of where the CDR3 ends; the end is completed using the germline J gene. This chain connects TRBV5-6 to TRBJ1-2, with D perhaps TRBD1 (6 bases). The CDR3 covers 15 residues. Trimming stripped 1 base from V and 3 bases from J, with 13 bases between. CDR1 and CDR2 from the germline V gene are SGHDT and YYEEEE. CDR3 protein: CASSLMTGWDYGYTF. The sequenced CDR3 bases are TGTGCCAGCAGCTTGATGACAGGATGGGACTATGGC.

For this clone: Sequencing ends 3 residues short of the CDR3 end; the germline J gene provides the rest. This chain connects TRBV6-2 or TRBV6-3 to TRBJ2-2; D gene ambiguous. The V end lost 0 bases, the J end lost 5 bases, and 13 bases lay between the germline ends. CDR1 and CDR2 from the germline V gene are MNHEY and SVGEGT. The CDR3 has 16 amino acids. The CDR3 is CASSYSIPGGTGELFF. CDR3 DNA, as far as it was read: TGTGCCAGCAGTTACTCGATTCCGGGTGGGACCGGGGAG.

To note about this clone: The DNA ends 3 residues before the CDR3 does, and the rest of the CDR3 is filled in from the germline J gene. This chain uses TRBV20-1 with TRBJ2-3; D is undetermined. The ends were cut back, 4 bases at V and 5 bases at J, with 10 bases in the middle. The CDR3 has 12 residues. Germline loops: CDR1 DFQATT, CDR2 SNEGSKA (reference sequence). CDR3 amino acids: CSAKKLGDTQYF. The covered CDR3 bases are TGCAGTGCTAAGAAACTTGGAGATACG.

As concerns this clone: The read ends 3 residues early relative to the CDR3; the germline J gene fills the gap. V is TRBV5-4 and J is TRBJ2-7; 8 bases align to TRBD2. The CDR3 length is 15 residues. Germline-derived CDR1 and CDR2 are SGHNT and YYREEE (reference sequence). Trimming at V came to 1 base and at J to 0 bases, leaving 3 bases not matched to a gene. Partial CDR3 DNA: TGTGCCAGCAGCTTGACTAGCGGAAGCTCCTACGAG. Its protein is CASSLTSGSSYE. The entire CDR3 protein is CASSLTSGSSYEQYF. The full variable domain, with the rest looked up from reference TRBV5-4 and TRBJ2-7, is ETGVTQSPTHLIKTRGQQVTLRCSSQSGHNTVSWYQQALGQGPQFIFQYYREEENGRGNFPPRFSGLQFPNYSSELNVNALELDDSALYLCASSLTSGSSYEQYFGPGTRLTVT.

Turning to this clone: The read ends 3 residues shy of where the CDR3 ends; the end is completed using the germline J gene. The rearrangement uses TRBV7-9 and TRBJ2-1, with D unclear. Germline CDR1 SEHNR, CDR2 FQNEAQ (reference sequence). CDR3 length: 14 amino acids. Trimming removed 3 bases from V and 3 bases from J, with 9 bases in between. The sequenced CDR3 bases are TGTGCCAGCAGCTTCCGCCTTAGCTACAATGAG. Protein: CASSFRLSYNE. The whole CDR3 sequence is CASSFRLSYNEQFF.

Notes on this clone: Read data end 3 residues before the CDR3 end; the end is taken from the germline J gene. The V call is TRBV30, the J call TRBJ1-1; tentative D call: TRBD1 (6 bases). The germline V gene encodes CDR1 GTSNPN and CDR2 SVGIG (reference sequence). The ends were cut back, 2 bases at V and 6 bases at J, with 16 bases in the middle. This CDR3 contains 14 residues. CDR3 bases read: TGTGCCTGGAGTCCTACAGGGATACGCGCTGAA. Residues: CAWSPTGIRAE. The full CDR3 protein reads CAWSPTGIRAEAFF.

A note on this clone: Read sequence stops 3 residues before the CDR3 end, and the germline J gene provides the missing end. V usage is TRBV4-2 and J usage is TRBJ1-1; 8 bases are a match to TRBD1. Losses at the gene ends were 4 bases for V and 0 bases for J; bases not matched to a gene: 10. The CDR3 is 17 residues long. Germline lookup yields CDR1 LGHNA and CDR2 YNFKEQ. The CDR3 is CASSPQGQVPMNTEAFF. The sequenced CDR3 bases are TGTGCCAGCAGCCCTCAGGGACAGGTCCCTATGAACACTGAA.

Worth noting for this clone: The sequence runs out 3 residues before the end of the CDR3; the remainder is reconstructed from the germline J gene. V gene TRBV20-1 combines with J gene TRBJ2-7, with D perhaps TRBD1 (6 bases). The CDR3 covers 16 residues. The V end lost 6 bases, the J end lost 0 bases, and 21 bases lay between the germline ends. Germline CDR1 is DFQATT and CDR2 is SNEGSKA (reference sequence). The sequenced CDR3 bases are TGCAGTGCGCCCCACAATGGGGGCTCCTACTCCTACGAG. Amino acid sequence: CSAPHNGGSYSYE. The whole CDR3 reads CSAPHNGGSYSYEQYF.

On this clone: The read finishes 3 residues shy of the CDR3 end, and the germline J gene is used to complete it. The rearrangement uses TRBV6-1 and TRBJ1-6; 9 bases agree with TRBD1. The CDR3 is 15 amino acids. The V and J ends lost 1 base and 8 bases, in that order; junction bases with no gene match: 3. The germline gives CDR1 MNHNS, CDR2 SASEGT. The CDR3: CASSEGQGEDSPLHF. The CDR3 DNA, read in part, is TGTGCCAGCAGTGAAGGACAGGGGGAGGATTCACCC.

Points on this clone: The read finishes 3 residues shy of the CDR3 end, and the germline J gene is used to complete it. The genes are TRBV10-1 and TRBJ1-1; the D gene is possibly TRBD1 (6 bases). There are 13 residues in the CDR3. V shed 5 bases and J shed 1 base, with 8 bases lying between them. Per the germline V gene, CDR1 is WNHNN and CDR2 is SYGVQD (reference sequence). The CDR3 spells CASSLQGNTEAFF. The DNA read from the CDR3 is TGCGCCAGCAGTTTACAGGGGAACACTGAA.

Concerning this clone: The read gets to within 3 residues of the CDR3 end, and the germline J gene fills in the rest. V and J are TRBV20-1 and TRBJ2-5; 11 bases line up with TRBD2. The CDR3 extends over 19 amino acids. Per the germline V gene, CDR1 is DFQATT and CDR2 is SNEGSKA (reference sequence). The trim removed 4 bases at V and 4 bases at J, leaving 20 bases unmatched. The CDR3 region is CSATKRTSGRIMGGETQYF. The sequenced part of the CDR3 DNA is TGCAGTGCTACCAAACGCACTAGCGGGAGAATAATGGGCGGAGAGACC.

CDR3 residues: CASSLDRFTYNEQFF. The CDR3 DNA, read in part, is TGTGCCAGCAGCTTAGACAGGTTTACCTACAATGAG. The V gene is TRBV11-3, the J gene TRBJ2-1; D is undetermined. The read ends 3 residues before the CDR3 terminus; that terminus is restored from the germline J gene. Germline CDR1 and CDR2: SGHNT and YENEEA. The CDR3 consists of 15 residues. Trimming removed 0 bases from V and 2 bases from J, with 8 bases in between.

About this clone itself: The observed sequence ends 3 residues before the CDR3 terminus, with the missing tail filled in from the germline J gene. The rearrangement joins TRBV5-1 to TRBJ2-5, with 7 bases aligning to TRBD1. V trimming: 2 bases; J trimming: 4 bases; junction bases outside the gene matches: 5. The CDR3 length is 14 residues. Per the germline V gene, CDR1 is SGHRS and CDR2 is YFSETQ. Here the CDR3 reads CASSLEGGLETQYF. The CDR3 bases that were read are TGCGCCAGCAGCTTAGAAGGGGGCTTAGAGACC. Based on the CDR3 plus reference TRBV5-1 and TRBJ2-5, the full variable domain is KAGVTQTPRYLIKTRGQQVTLSCSPISGHRSVSWYQQTPGQGLQFLFEYFSETQRNKGNFPGRFSGRQFSNSRSEMNVSTLELGDSALYLCASSLEGGLETQYFGPGTRLLVL.

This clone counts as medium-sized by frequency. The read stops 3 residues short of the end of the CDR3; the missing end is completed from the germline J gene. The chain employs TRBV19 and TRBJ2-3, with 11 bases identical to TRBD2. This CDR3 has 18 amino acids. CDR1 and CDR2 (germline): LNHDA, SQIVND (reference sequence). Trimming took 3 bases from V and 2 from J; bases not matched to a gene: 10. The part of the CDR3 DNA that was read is TGTGCCAGTAGTATGGTGACTAGCGGGATTCTCCACACAGATACG. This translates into CASSMVTSGILHTDT. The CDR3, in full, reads CASSMVTSGILHTDTQYF.

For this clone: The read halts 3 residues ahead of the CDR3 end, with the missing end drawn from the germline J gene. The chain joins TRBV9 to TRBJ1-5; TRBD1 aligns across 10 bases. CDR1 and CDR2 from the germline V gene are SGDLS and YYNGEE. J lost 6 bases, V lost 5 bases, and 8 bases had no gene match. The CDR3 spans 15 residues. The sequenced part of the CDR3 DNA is TGTGCCAGCAGTCGTGACAGGGGGCTGGGTCAGCCC. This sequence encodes CASSRDRGLGQP. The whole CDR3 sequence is CASSRDRGLGQPQHF.

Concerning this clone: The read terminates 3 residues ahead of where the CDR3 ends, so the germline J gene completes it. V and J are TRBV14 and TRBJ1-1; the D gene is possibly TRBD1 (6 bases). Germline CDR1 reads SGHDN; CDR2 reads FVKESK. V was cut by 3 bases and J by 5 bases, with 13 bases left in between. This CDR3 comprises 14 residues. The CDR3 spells CASSHRRGRTEAFF. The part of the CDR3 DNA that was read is TGTGCCAGCAGCCACCGCAGGGGAAGGACTGAA.

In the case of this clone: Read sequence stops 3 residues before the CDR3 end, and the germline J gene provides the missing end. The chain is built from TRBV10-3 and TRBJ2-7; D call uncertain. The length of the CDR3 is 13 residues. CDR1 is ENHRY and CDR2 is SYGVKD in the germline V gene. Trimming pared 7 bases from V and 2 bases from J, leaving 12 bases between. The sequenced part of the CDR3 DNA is TGTGCCATCACTCTGGGCCCCACCTACGAG. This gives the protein CAITLGPTYE. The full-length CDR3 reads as CAITLGPTYEQYF.

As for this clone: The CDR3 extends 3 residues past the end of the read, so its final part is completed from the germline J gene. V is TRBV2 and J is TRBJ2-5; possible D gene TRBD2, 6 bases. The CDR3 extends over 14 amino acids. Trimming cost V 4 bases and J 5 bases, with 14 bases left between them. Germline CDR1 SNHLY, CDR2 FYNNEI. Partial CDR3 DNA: TGTGCCAGCAGTGCTTTAGCGGAAGGGGAGACC. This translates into CASSALAEGET. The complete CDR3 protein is CASSALAEGETQYF.

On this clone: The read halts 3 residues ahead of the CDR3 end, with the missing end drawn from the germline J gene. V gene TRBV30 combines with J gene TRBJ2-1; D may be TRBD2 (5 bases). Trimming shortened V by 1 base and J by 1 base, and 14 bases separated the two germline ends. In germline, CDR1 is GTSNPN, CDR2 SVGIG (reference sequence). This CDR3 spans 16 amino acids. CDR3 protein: CAWSATSGLSYNEQFF. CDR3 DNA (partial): TGTGCCTGGAGTGCTACGAGCGGTTTATCCTACAATGAG.

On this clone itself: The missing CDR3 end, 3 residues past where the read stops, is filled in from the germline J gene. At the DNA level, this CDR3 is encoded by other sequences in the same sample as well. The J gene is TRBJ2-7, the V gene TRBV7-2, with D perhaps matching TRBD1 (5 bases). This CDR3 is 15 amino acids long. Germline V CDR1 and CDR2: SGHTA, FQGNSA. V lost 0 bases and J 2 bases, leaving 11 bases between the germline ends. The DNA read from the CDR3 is TGTGCCAGCAGCTTAGCTGGCAGGGTGGCCTACGAG. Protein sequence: CASSLAGRVAYE. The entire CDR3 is CASSLAGRVAYEQYF. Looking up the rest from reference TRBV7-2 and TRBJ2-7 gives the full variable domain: GAGVSQSPSNKVTEKGKDVELRCDPISGHTALYWYRQSLGQGLEFLIYFQGNSAPDKSGLPSDRFSAERTGGSVSTLTIQRTQQEDSAVYLCASSLAGRVAYEQYFGPGTRLTVT.

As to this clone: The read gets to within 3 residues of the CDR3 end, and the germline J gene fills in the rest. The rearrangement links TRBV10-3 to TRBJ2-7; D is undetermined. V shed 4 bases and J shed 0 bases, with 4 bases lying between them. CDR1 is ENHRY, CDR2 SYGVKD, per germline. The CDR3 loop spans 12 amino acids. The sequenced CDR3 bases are TGTGCCATCAGTGTTAGCTCCTACGAG. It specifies CAISVSSYE. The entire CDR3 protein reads CAISVSSYEQYF.